The source of this T cell receptor beta chain is a study of technical replicates of blood from a few donors. The assay was immunoSEQ multiplex PCR, and TCRdb's table has in-frame clones only and misses some. The data show roughly 51,000 clones, 93% seen once. Germline values: CDR1 MGHDK, CDR2 SYGVNS. This CDR3 has 14 residues. V was trimmed by 3 bases and J by 1 base, leaving 9 bases between them. Sample: PBMCs. V gene TRBV25-1 combines with J gene TRBJ1-1, with a possible D match to TRBD1 (6 bases). The receptor was derived from a human donor in good health. Some clones in this sample may be carry-over from other donors' samples. The CDR3 protein is CASSDRTENTEAFF. The DNA of the CDR3 is TGTGCCAGCAGTGATCGGACAGAGAACACTGAAGCTTTCTTT.